The 21 T cell receptor beta chains below were found in one sample sequenced in a study of T-cell memory formation after mild COVID-19 (dated by TCRdb to about 2021). To prepare the library, 5' RACE was applied. The instrument given in TCRdb is Illumina NovaSeq 6000. The public reads were quality trimmed at Q25 with fastp and then assembled into clones with MiXCR by TCRdb, keeping productive beta chains. Each entry is one CDR3 protein sequence, shown with its most common DNA and genes. The sample table lists about 160,000 distinct CDR3 sequences, roughly 31% of them with a count of one. 9.5% to 15% of the sample goes to the ten largest clones. The sample comprised PBMCs or a T cell subset sorted from them (not recorded which). The receptors were gathered from an adult woman who had mild COVID-19 (a few samples of this study predate the infection). The sample titles of this study are shuffled in the database, so cell type and time point are left out; the donor was told from shared clones.

In the case of this clonotype: One junction end does not reproduce the germline sequence, and a read error may be involved. The rearrangement links TRBV20-1 to TRBJ2-2, with TRBD2 as a possible D gene (5 bases). Germline lookup yields CDR1 DFQATT and CDR2 SNEGSKA (reference sequence). This CDR3 has 13 amino acids. The CDR3 here is CSAPTWNTGELFF. The CDR3, as DNA: TGCAGTGCTCCCACTTGGAACACCGGGGAGCTATTTTTT.

In its sample, this clonotype was seen a few times. This sequence joins TRBV14 and TRBJ1-2; tentatively, D is TRBD1 (6 bases). From germline, CDR1 is SGHDN and CDR2 FVKESK. V lost 1 base and J 4 bases, leaving 16 bases between the germline ends. The CDR3 has 16 amino acids. The CDR3 is CASSQAGGQRSYGYTF. CDR3 sequence (DNA): TGTGCCAGCAGCCAAGCCGGAGGACAGCGCTCCTATGGCTACACCTTC.

The rearrangement links TRBV27 to TRBJ2-7; D remains unclear. Germline CDR1 MNHEY, CDR2 SMNVEV (reference sequence). The CDR3 runs to 15 residues. V lost 6 bases to trimming and J lost 2 bases, with 17 bases between them. The CDR3 loop is CASSRTRARPYEQYF. The CDR3 DNA sequence: TGTGCCAGCAGCCGCACAAGGGCGAGGCCCTACGAGCAGTACTTC.

This clonotype was detected only a few times. The genes are TRBV3-1 and TRBJ2-7; D might be TRBD2 (6 bases). This CDR3 comprises 15 residues. V was cut by 4 bases and J by 3 bases, with 16 bases left in between. Per the germline V gene, CDR1 is LGHDT and CDR2 is YNNKEL (reference sequence). The CDR3 reads CASSRSGSGHYEQYF. CDR3 bases: TGTGCCAGCAGCCGTAGCGGTAGCGGCCACTACGAGCAGTACTTC.

This clonotype was found a few times. The chain carries TRBV20-1 and TRBJ2-7, with 11 bases matching TRBD2. Per the germline V gene, CDR1 is DFQATT and CDR2 is SNEGSKA (reference sequence). CDR3 length equals 14 residues. The V segment lost 4 bases and the J segment 2 bases; nucleotides outside the gene matches: 4. This CDR3 reads CSAKDSGRAYEQYF. CDR3 nucleotide sequence: TGCAGTGCTAAGGATAGCGGGAGGGCCTACGAGCAGTACTTC.

This sequence joins TRBV5-1 and TRBJ1-1; 8 nucleotides line up with TRBD1. Germline loops: CDR1 SGHRS, CDR2 YFSETQ. The CDR3 extends over 15 amino acids. V lost 0 bases and J lost 5; bases outside the gene matches: 6. The DNA for the CDR3 is TGCGCCAGCAGCTTGGGCCAGGGGGCGGTAACTGAAGCTTTCTTT. Translation gives CASSLGQGAVTEAFF.

This clonotype has a count of ten or more. The chain employs TRBV5-1 and TRBJ2-1; tentatively, D is TRBD1 or TRBD2 (7 bases each). The CDR3 consists of 18 residues. From germline, CDR1 is SGHRS and CDR2 YFSETQ. Deletions cut 1 base from V and 8 bases from J, with 25 bases between. CDR3 DNA sequence: TGCGCCAGCAGCTTGACCCCACAGGGACAGACTAGCATCCATGAGCAGTTCTTC. This translates into CASSLTPQGQTSIHEQFF.

The V and J genes are TRBV12-3 or TRBV12-4 and TRBJ2-3, with D unresolved. The CDR3 totals 12 residues. Trimming took off 6 bases at V and 5 bases at J, with 9 bases between the two ends. The CDR3 DNA reads as TGTGCCAGCAGAACCCTAGGAGATACGCAGTATTTT. Protein: CASRTLGDTQYF.

The chain carries TRBV24-1 and TRBJ1-1, with D perhaps TRBD1 (5 bases). V lost 4 bases and J lost 0, with 8 bases in between. The CDR3 spans 14 residues. Germline V gives CDR1 KGHDR, CDR2 SFDVKD. CDR3: CATSDGAMNTEAFF. The CDR3 DNA sequence: TGTGCCACCAGTGACGGGGCCATGAACACTGAAGCTTTCTTT.

The chain joins TRBV7-3 to TRBJ2-1; possible D gene TRBD2, 5 bases. V was trimmed by 5 bases and J by 5 bases, leaving 10 bases between them. The CDR3 runs to 13 residues. Germline assignment: CDR1 SGHTA and CDR2 FQGTGA. This CDR3 reads CASSPPSHNEQFF. DNA for the CDR3: TGTGCCAGCAGCCCCCCTAGCCACAATGAGCAGTTCTTC.

This clonotype was observed a handful of times. The chain employs TRBV5-5 and TRBJ2-1, with TRBD1 identical over 11 bases. The CDR3 is made up of 16 amino acids. Germline CDR1 and CDR2: SGHKS and YYEKEE (reference sequence). After removal of 4 bases from V and 3 bases from J, the junction contained 6 bases not matched to a gene. The CDR3 DNA follows: TGTGCCAGCAGCCGTTCGGGACAGGGGGTCTACAATGAGCAGTTCTTC. Its protein product is CASSRSGQGVYNEQFF.

The chain links TRBV20-1 to TRBJ2-1; 10 bases are shared with TRBD2. CDR1 is DFQATT and CDR2 is SNEGSKA in the germline V gene (reference sequence). V was pared by 3 bases and J by 7 bases, with 9 bases of the junction left unmatched. This CDR3 comprises 15 residues. The chain's CDR3 is CSASAGLALKNEQFF. CDR3 coding DNA: TGCAGTGCTAGTGCGGGACTAGCGCTAAAGAATGAGCAGTTCTTC.

Only a few counts were recorded for this clonotype. This rearrangement joins TRBV7-2 to TRBJ2-7; TRBD1 matches at 8 bases. CDR1 is SGHTA and CDR2 is FQGNSA in the germline V gene. V was pared by 1 base and J by 5 bases, with 4 bases of the junction left unmatched. The CDR3 consists of 14 residues. CDR3 residues: CASSLDPGGHEQYF. The DNA for the CDR3 is TGTGCCAGCAGCTTAGATCCAGGGGGCCACGAGCAGTACTTC.

This chain connects TRBV12-3 or TRBV12-4 to TRBJ1-1; TRBD1 matches at 7 bases. This CDR3 is built from 15 residues. V dropped 5 bases and J dropped 5; count of bases not matched to a gene: 11. The CDR3 nucleotides read TGTGCCAGCAGTCTCAATCGACAGGGAGGGACTGAAGCTTTCTTT. Its protein product is CASSLNRQGGTEAFF.

This clonotype was observed a handful of times. The V gene is TRBV11-3, the J gene TRBJ2-7; D unclear. V was trimmed by 2 bases and J by 5 bases, leaving 4 bases between them. The germline gives CDR1 SGHNT, CDR2 YENEEA. The CDR3 consists of 11 residues. The DNA for the CDR3 is TGTGCCAGCAGCTTACAGGACGAGCAGTACTTC. It codes for CASSLQDEQYF.

This clonotype turned up a few times. This chain links TRBV4-3 with TRBJ2-1; D is ambiguous. Germline loops: CDR1 LGHNA, CDR2 YSLEER. V was clipped by 1 base and J by 9 bases, with 13 bases between them. The CDR3 contains 14 residues. The CDR3 loop reads CASSQVTWGTEQFF. The CDR3 DNA is TGCGCCAGCAGCCAAGTAACGTGGGGAACTGAGCAGTTCTTC.

This clonotype was detected only a few times. The chain recombines TRBV29-1 with TRBJ2-7; no reliable D call. Trimming shortened V by 4 bases and J by 4 bases, and 14 bases separated the two germline ends. There are 13 residues in the CDR3. The germline V gene encodes CDR1 SQVTM and CDR2 ANQGSEA. Here the CDR3 reads CSVGTGDLYEQYF. CDR3 nucleotides: TGCAGCGTTGGAACGGGTGATCTATACGAGCAGTACTTC.

This clonotype was seen more than once but under ten times. V and J are TRBV19 and TRBJ1-2; D ambiguous. The length of the CDR3 is 15 residues. With 3 bases removed from V and 3 bases from J, the gap between germline ends came to 14 bases. The germline V gene encodes CDR1 LNHDA and CDR2 SQIVND (reference sequence). This CDR3 is CASSIHRAGDYGYTF. The CDR3 coding sequence is TGTGCCAGTAGTATTCACCGCGCAGGAGACTATGGCTACACCTTC.

The chain couples TRBV7-2 to TRBJ1-1; D remains unclear. CDR1 is SGHTA and CDR2 is FQGNSA in the germline V gene. The CDR3 extends over 13 amino acids. V was clipped by 4 bases and J by 4 bases, with 10 bases between them. CDR3 sequence reads: CASSSYQATEAFF. DNA of the CDR3: TGTGCCAGCAGCTCATACCAGGCCACTGAAGCTTTCTTT.

The chain is built from TRBV12-3 or TRBV12-4 and TRBJ1-1; tentatively, D is TRBD1 (5 bases). This CDR3 contains 14 residues. The germline V and J ends were trimmed by 3 bases and 0 bases, with 8 bases remaining between them. The CDR3 spells CASSLNRMNTEAFF. The CDR3 nucleotides are TGTGCCAGCAGTTTGAACAGGATGAACACTGAAGCTTTCTTT.

This clonotype has only a few counts. This rearrangement joins TRBV5-1 to TRBJ2-1; TRBD2 is a possible D gene (6 bases). Trimming pared 4 bases from V and 3 bases from J, leaving 8 bases between. Germline V CDR1 and CDR2: SGHRS, YFSETQ. The CDR3 is 13 amino acids. CDR3 amino acids: CASSRLGYNEQFF. As DNA, the CDR3 is TGCGCCAGCAGCAGACTAGGCTACAATGAGCAGTTCTTC.